The next 10 T cell receptor beta chains were all read from a single sample in a study of blood T cell repertoires in COVID-19. Clones were read by immunoSEQ multiplex PCR, and TCRdb kept only the in-frame ones, dropping some. This table has about 210,000 clones, roughly 94% appearing once. Input material: peripheral blood. The receptors derive from a man under 40 with acute or convalescent COVID-19.

The chain employs TRBV4-1 and TRBJ1-6; D call uncertain. Germline loops: CDR1 MGHRA, CDR2 YSYEKL. This CDR3 spans 19 amino acids. The V end lost 0 bases, the J end lost 9 bases, and 24 bases lay between the germline ends. The CDR3 nucleotides read TGCGCCAGCAGCCAAGACCCCGGGATAACCGGCGGACGTCGTTCACCCCTCCACTTT. This gives the protein CASSQDPGITGGRRSPLHF.

This clone came up once. The J gene is TRBJ1-1, the V gene TRBV5-6; TRBD1 agrees at 7 bases. Germline values: CDR1 SGHDT, CDR2 YYEEEE. The J segment lost 1 base and the V segment lost 5 bases, leaving 14 bases of the junction unmatched. The CDR3 covers 17 residues. DNA for the CDR3: TGTGCCAGCAGATATAAAGGCCCAGGGGGAGGGAACACTGAAGCTTTCTTT. As protein: CASRYKGPGGGNTEAFF.

This sequence joins TRBV24-1 and TRBJ2-1, with 9 positions matching TRBD2. CDR1 is KGHDR, CDR2 SFDVKD, per germline. The CDR3 is made up of 16 amino acids. The junction had 5 bases not matched to a gene; V was cut back by 5 bases and J by 1 base. CDR3 residues: CATSVASGGSYNEQFF. The CDR3 DNA reads TGTGCCACCAGTGTGGCCAGCGGGGGGTCCTACAATGAGCAGTTCTTC.

V usage is TRBV2 and J usage is TRBJ2-7; 10 nucleotides match TRBD2. Germline V gives CDR1 SNHLY, CDR2 FYNNEI. J lost 2 bases, V lost 2 bases, and 12 bases had no gene match. This CDR3 region has 18 residues. CDR3 loop: CASSERRSGRAVTYEQYF. CDR3 coding DNA: TGTGCCAGCAGTGAACGTCGAAGCGGGAGGGCGGTCACCTACGAGCAGTACTTC.

The chain employs TRBV5-1 and TRBJ1-3; D remains unclear. The CDR3 sequence is 16 residues long. The germline V gene encodes CDR1 SGHRS and CDR2 YFSETQ. Trimming pared 0 bases from V and 0 bases from J, leaving 10 bases between. CDR3 sequence: CASSLGSASSGNTIYF. The DNA of the CDR3 is TGCGCCAGCAGCTTGGGGTCCGCTAGCTCTGGAAACACCATATATTTT.

The rearrangement links TRBV7-2 to TRBJ2-2, with 7 bases lining up with TRBD2. Germline values: CDR1 SGHTA, CDR2 FQGNSA. V was pared by 3 bases and J by 5 bases, with 3 bases of the junction left unmatched. The CDR3 totals 14 residues. The CDR3 sequence: CASSFGGGTGELFF. The CDR3 DNA reads TGTGCCAGCAGCTTTGGCGGGGGTACCGGGGAGCTGTTTTTT.

The chain recombines TRBV6-5 with TRBJ2-7; D is possibly TRBD2 (5 bases). Between the trimmed V and J ends, which lost 6 bases and 7 bases, there was a span of 10 bases. CDR1 is MNHEY, CDR2 SVGAGI, per germline. The length of the CDR3 is 11 residues. The CDR3 reads CASRRAREQYF. CDR3 DNA: TGTGCCAGCAGGAGGGCCAGGGAGCAGTACTTC.

The chain carries TRBV5-4 and TRBJ1-3; no reliable D call. The V end was cut by 0 bases, the J end by 8 bases, with 6 bases between. The CDR3 runs to 12 residues. Germline CDR1 SGHNT, CDR2 YYREEE (reference sequence). This CDR3 reads CASSLGPDTIYF. As DNA, the CDR3 is TGTGCCAGCAGCTTGGGCCCGGACACCATATATTTT.

The CDR3 sequence: CSVRTGQGSDEQYF. CDR3 in DNA: TGCAGCGTTCGCACAGGACAGGGTTCCGACGAGCAGTACTTC. The chain couples TRBV29-1 to TRBJ2-7; 8 nucleotides agree with TRBD1. This CDR3 contains 14 residues. The J segment lost 5 bases and the V segment lost 5 bases, leaving 11 bases of the junction unmatched. Germline lookup yields CDR1 SQVTM and CDR2 ANQGSEA.

The CDR3 DNA reads TGTGCCAGCGGCGACAGCATGGGGGGCTACACCTTC. Its translation: CASGDSMGGYTF. This rearrangement joins TRBV3-1 (or the pseudogene TRBV3-2) to TRBJ1-2, with a tentative D call TRBD1 (5 bases). With 8 bases removed from V and 8 bases from J, the gap between germline ends came to 15 bases. Germline V gene sequence: CDR1 LGHDT, CDR2 YNNKEL (reference sequence). The CDR3 has 12 amino acids.